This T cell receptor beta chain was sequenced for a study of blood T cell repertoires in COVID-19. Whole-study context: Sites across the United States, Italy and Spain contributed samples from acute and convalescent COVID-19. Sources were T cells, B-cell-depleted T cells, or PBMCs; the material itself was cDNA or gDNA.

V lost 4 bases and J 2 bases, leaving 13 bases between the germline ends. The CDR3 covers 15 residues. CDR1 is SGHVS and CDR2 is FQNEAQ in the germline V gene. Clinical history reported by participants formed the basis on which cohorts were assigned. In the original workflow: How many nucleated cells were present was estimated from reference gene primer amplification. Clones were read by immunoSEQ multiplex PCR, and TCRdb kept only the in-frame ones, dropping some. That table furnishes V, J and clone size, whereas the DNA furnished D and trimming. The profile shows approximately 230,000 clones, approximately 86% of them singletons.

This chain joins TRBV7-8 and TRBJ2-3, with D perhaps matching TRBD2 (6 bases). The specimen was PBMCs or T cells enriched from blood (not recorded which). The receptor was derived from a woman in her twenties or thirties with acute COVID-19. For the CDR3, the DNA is TGTGCCAGCAGCTCCAGCCGGGGGTACACAGATACGCAGTATTTT. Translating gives CASSSSRGYTDTQYF.